These 20 T cell receptor beta chains originate from one sample sequenced in a study of metastatic and nonmetastatic thyroid tumors. TCRdb reanalyzed the PCR reads via MiXCR. This sample carries around 34,000 clones, 15% to 20% of them seen once, and the ten largest clones take 6.5% to 8%. Thyroid surgery was preceded by no treatment in any patient. Input material: blood. The origin of the receptors is a female donor with papillary thyroid cancer or a benign thyroid nodule (not recorded which). Some clones in this sample may be carry-over from other donors' samples.

V is TRBV6-5 and J is TRBJ2-1; the match to TRBD2 covers 8 bases. Germline CDR1 and CDR2: MNHEY and SVGAGI. After removal of 4 bases from V and 4 bases from J, the junction contained 9 bases not matched to a gene. CDR3 length: 16 amino acids. CDR3 coding DNA: TGTGCCAGCAGTTTCCGAACTAGCGGCAGATACAATGAGCAGTTCTTC. Its translation is CASSFRTSGRYNEQFF.

This clone was observed a few times. V is TRBV27 and J is TRBJ2-7, with TRBD2 as a possible D gene (6 bases). The V and J ends lost 5 bases and 3 bases respectively, with 20 bases between them. The CDR3 extends over 16 amino acids. CDR1 is MNHEY, CDR2 SMNVEV, per germline (reference sequence). Here the CDR3 reads CASSLTSSVSIYEQYF. In DNA, the CDR3 is TGTGCCAGCAGTCTCACTTCTAGCGTCTCAATCTACGAGCAGTACTTC.

The chain has TRBV7-9 and TRBJ1-4, with D tentatively TRBD1 (5 bases). This CDR3 has 13 residues. Looked up from germline, CDR1 is SEHNR and CDR2 is FQNEAQ (reference sequence). The V and J ends lost 4 bases and 5 bases respectively, with 8 bases between them. In DNA, the CDR3 is TGTGCCAGCAGCTCGGACAAGAATGAAAAACTGTTTTTT. Translation: CASSSDKNEKLFF.

Ten or more counts support this clone. CDR3 protein: CASSSHYEQYF. In nucleotides, the CDR3 is TGTGCCAGCAGTTCTCACTACGAGCAGTACTTC. The chain couples TRBV12-3 or TRBV12-4 to TRBJ2-7; D unresolved. The CDR3 has 11 residues. V was clipped by 4 bases and J by 3 bases, with 4 bases between them.

Many counts were recorded for this clone. With a much larger clone just one base away, this may be a read error. The rearrangement links TRBV6-1 to TRBJ1-6; D possibly corresponds to TRBD1 (6 bases). Trimming took 5 bases from V and 2 from J, leaving 13 bases between them. The CDR3 loop spans 16 amino acids. CDR1 and CDR2 from the germline V gene are MNHNS and SASEGT. CDR3 sequence: CASSPRQAAYNSPLHF. The CDR3, as DNA: TGTGCCAGCAGTCCCCGACAGGCGGCCTATAATTCACCCCTCCACTTT.

This sequence joins TRBV6-1 and TRBJ1-1, with 8 nucleotides matching TRBD1. With V trimmed by 7 bases and J by 1 base, 2 bases remained unmatched. The CDR3 extends over 13 amino acids. Germline loops: CDR1 MNHNS, CDR2 SASEGT. The CDR3 coding sequence is TGTGCCAGCATAGGACAGGGGAACACTGAAGCTTTCTTT. Its translation: CASIGQGNTEAFF.

The chain carries TRBV20-1 and TRBJ1-3, with 8 bases that match TRBD1. CDR1 is DFQATT and CDR2 is SNEGSKA in the germline V gene (reference sequence). The CDR3 extends over 15 amino acids. Trimming took 5 bases from V and 1 from J; bases not matched to a gene: 7. CDR3 nucleotide sequence: TGCAGTGCTTTGGACAGGGCGGCATCTGGAAACACCATATATTTT. Encoded protein: CSALDRAASGNTIYF.

This clone was seen a few times. The chain is built from TRBV28 and TRBJ2-3; a possible D gene is TRBD2 (5 bases). The CDR3 has 14 residues. In germline, CDR1 is MDHEN, CDR2 SYDVKM. V lost 6 bases and J lost 0, with 10 bases in between. CDR3 residues: CASSSGISTDTQYF. The CDR3 nucleotides read TGTGCCAGCAGCTCGGGGATTAGCACAGATACGCAGTATTTT.

In its sample, this clone is medium-sized. J is TRBJ2-7 and V is TRBV4-1, with 7 bases identical to TRBD2. The length of the CDR3 is 16 residues. Trimming removed 1 base from V and 6 bases from J; junction bases left unmatched: 12. Germline CDR1 MGHRA, CDR2 YSYEKL. CDR3 region: CASSQGGGGGVFEQYF. DNA of the CDR3: TGCGCCAGCAGCCAAGGAGGTGGCGGGGGAGTCTTCGAGCAGTACTTC.

This clone was found many times. J is TRBJ2-3 and V is TRBV3-1; D unresolved. The V end was cut by 1 base, the J end by 6 bases, with 8 bases between. The CDR3 contains 13 residues. Germline CDR1 LGHDT, CDR2 YNNKEL (reference sequence). The DNA for the CDR3 is TGTGCCAGCAGCCAAGGGGATAGGGATACGCAGTATTTT. Encoded protein: CASSQGDRDTQYF.

This clone was recorded at least ten times. This chain uses TRBV10-1 with TRBJ2-7, with 7 bases lining up with TRBD1. The CDR3 runs to 14 residues. Trimming cost V 6 bases and J 2 bases; bases outside gene matches: 7. Germline CDR1 and CDR2: WNHNN and SYGVQD (reference sequence). CDR3 sequence: CASSPDRVPYEQYF. The CDR3 DNA reads as TGCGCCAGCAGCCCCGACAGGGTCCCCTACGAGCAGTACTTC.

This clone was counted ten times or more. The genes are TRBV3-1 and TRBJ2-5; D not certain. From germline, CDR1 is LGHDT and CDR2 YNNKEL (reference sequence). With 2 bases removed from V and 0 bases from J, the gap between germline ends came to 7 bases. The CDR3 runs to 14 residues. CDR3 protein: CASSQPPNQETQYF. The CDR3 DNA follows: TGTGCCAGCAGCCAACCCCCAAACCAAGAGACCCAGTACTTC.

The sample holds many counts of this clone. The chain couples TRBV24-1 to TRBJ2-7, with 7 bases lining up with TRBD1. V was pared by 5 bases and J by 3 bases, with 9 bases of the junction left unmatched. The CDR3 extends over 15 amino acids. CDR1 is KGHDR, CDR2 SFDVKD, per germline. The CDR3 here is CATSADRDSLYEQYF. CDR3 in DNA: TGTGCCACCAGTGCCGACCGGGACAGCCTCTACGAGCAGTACTTC.

The chain uses TRBV6-1 and TRBJ1-6; 9 nucleotides match TRBD1. With 5 bases clipped from V and 7 bases from J, the junction kept 6 bases outside the gene matches. The CDR3 has 15 residues. Germline assignment: CDR1 MNHNS and CDR2 SASEGT. The CDR3 region has the DNA TGTGCCAGCAGTCAGAGGACAGGGGACAATTCACCCCTCCACTTT. Translating gives CASSQRTGDNSPLHF.

This clone was observed a handful of times. The J gene is TRBJ2-7, the V gene TRBV12-3 or TRBV12-4; D gene ambiguous. V lost 1 base and J lost 2, with 9 bases in between. This CDR3 is built from 14 residues. The DNA of the CDR3 is TGTGCCAGCAGTTTAGTAGGTCTGGCCTACGAGCAGTACTTC. As protein: CASSLVGLAYEQYF.

This clone was observed many times. The V gene is TRBV5-1, the J gene TRBJ2-5, with D possibly being TRBD2 (7 bases). Germline assignment: CDR1 SGHRS and CDR2 YFSETQ. V was trimmed by 3 bases and J by 5 bases, leaving 20 bases between them. The CDR3 is 16 amino acids. CDR3 nucleotide sequence: TGCGCCAGCAGCTCGACGGGGGGCACTACCCGGGAGACCCAGTACTTC. It is translated as CASSSTGGTTRETQYF.

This clone came up a few times. V and J are TRBV28 and TRBJ1-1, with 7 bases aligning to TRBD1. The CDR3 is made up of 14 amino acids. Germline V gives CDR1 MDHEN, CDR2 SYDVKM. Trimming at V came to 5 bases and at J to 4 bases, leaving 7 bases not matched to a gene. The CDR3, as DNA: TGTGCCAGCAGTCTAACAGGGGTGGCCACTGAAGCTTTCTTT. This sequence encodes CASSLTGVATEAFF. Full variable domain (outside the CDR3, taken from reference TRBV28 and TRBJ1-1): DVKVTQSSRYLVKRTGEKVFLECVQDMDHENMFWYRQDPGLGLRLIYFSYDVKMKEKGDIPEGYSVSREKKERFSLILESASTNQTSMYLCASSLTGVATEAFFGQGTRLTVV.

V usage is TRBV7-9 and J usage is TRBJ1-2; D remains unclear. The germline V gene encodes CDR1 SEHNR and CDR2 FQNEAQ (reference sequence). This CDR3 spans 11 amino acids. The V end was cut by 5 bases, the J end by 8 bases, with 9 bases between. The CDR3 sequence is CASSESGGYTF. CDR3 nucleotide sequence: TGTGCCAGCAGCGAATCGGGAGGCTACACCTTC.

To note about this clone: This clone may be a read error of a much larger clone one base away. The gene calls are TRBV30 and TRBJ2-7; possibly TRBD1 or TRBD2 for D (5 bases each). V was pared by 1 base and J by 3 bases, with 16 bases between. The CDR3 has 15 residues. Germline V CDR1 and CDR2: GTSNPN, SVGIG (reference sequence). The CDR3 DNA follows: TGTGCCTGGAGTGGGGGGAAACAGGTCGACTACGAGCAGTACTTC. This encodes CAWSGGKQVDYEQYF. The full variable domain, completed using reference TRBV30 and TRBJ2-7, is SQTIHQWPATLVQPVGSPLSLECTVEGTSNPNLYWYRQAAGRGLQLLFYSVGIGQISSEVPQNLSASRPQDRQFILSSKKLLLSDSGFYLCAWSGGKQVDYEQYFGPGTRLTVT.

This clone was detected many times. The chain employs TRBV18 and TRBJ2-7, with 8 bases aligning to TRBD2. The germline gives CDR1 KGHSH, CDR2 LQKENI. V lost 1 base to trimming and J lost 3 bases; unmatched junction nucleotides: 5. This CDR3 contains 15 residues. CDR3 DNA: TGTGCCAGCTCACCACGAGCGGGGGTCCTCTACGAGCAGTACTTC. It is translated as CASSPRAGVLYEQYF.